These T cell receptor beta chains were read from a single sample in a study of cytomegalovirus exposure and HLA in healthy donors. Data came from immunoSEQ multiplex PCR; TCRdb stores just in-frame clones and leaves some out. Here the sample spans some 140,000 clones, approximately 60% being singletons. The sequencing input was PBMCs. These receptors came from a woman between 40 and 50 years old in good health and CMV-seronegative. Both conserved end residues are part of each CDR3. The D gene is left open where the match is weak. The size entry is marked missing in some rows and otherwise reads once, few, many or a size class.

J	D	V	size	CDR3	DNA
TRBJ2-3	NA	TRBV4-3	NA	CASSPAGGRGTDTQYF	TGCGCCAGCAGCCCCGCCGGGGGTCGGGGCACAGATACGCAGTATTTT
TRBJ1-1	NA	TRBV29-1	once	CSVESFNRERTAFF	TGCAGCGTTGAGAGTTTTAACAGAGAACGTACGGCTTTCTTT
TRBJ1-1	NA	TRBV9	once	CASSVLSRGMNTEAFF	TGTGCCAGCAGCGTCCTCTCCCGAGGAATGAACACTGAAGCTTTCTTT
TRBJ1-1	NA	TRBV19	NA	CASSSGQRNPMNTEAFF	TGTGCCAGTAGTTCAGGACAGAGAAACCCTATGAACACTGAAGCTTTCTTT
TRBJ1-2	TRBD1	TRBV5-1	NA	CASSRDRPIYGYTF	TGCGCCAGCAGCCGGGACAGGCCCATCTATGGCTACACCTTC
TRBJ1-1	NA	TRBV4-2	NA	CASSQDAGNTEAFF	TGTGCCAGCAGCCAAGACGCAGGGAACACTGAAGCTTTCTTT
TRBJ1-1	TRBD1	TRBV4-1	few	CASSQKGTGLNTEAFF	TGCGCCAGCAGCCAAAAAGGGACAGGTCTGAACACTGAAGCTTTCTTT
TRBJ2-1	TRBD2	TRBV5-4	NA	CASSPGLAFLSSYNEQFF	TGTGCCAGCAGCCCGGGACTAGCTTTTCTGTCCTCCTACAATGAGCAGTTCTTC
TRBJ1-3	NA	TRBV19	NA	CASSMGGTSGNTIYF	TGTGCCAGTAGTATGGGAGGGACCTCTGGAAACACCATATATTTT
TRBJ2-5	TRBD2	TRBV5-1	NA	CASRGTSGAQETQYF	TGCGCCAGCAGAGGGACTAGCGGGGCCCAAGAGACCCAGTACTTC
TRBJ2-1	TRBD2	TRBV30	few	CAWYPGGPGNEQFF	TGTGCCTGGTATCCGGGGGGGCCAGGCAATGAGCAGTTCTTC
TRBJ2-1	TRBD2	TRBV29-1	NA	CSVEGGASGGWDNEQFF	TGCAGCGTTGAAGGGGGAGCTAGCGGGGGCTGGGACAATGAGCAGTTCTTC
TRBJ2-7	TRBD1	TRBV27	NA	CASSLLRDRRGYEQYF	TGTGCCAGCAGTTTACTCCGGGACAGGCGTGGCTACGAGCAGTACTTC
TRBJ2-3	NA	TRBV2	NA	CASRSREDTQYF	TGTGCCAGCAGGTCGAGGGAGGATACGCAGTATTTT
TRBJ2-3	TRBD2	TRBV13	NA	CASSPIDRLAGGTDTQYF	TGTGCCAGCAGCCCGATTGACCGACTAGCGGGGGGAACAGATACGCAGTATTTT
TRBJ1-5	NA	TRBV30	NA	CAWSQGRNQPQHF	TGTGCCTGGAGCCAGGGTAGAAATCAGCCCCAGCATTTT
TRBJ2-7	NA	TRBV10-3	few	CAISESGQQGGEQYF	TGTGCCATCAGTGAGTCGGGACAACAAGGGGGCGAGCAGTACTTC
TRBJ1-2	TRBD1	TRBV6-5	NA	CASSSRDRFYGYTF	TGTGCCAGCAGCTCACGGGACAGGTTCTATGGCTACACCTTC
TRBJ1-1	TRBD1	TRBV6-1	few	CASSGPGQGLNTEAFF	TGTGCCAGCAGTGGGCCGGGACAGGGACTGAACACTGAAGCTTTCTTT
TRBJ1-4	NA	TRBV5-4	NA	CASSLMGREKLFF	TGTGCCAGCAGCTTGATGGGGAGGGAAAAACTGTTTTTT
TRBJ2-1	TRBD2	TRBV7-6	NA	CASSLDPYVERGGYNEQFF	TGTGCCAGCAGCTTAGACCCATACGTTGAGCGGGGGGGTTACAATGAGCAGTTCTTC
TRBJ2-7	NA	TRBV29-1	NA	CSVWTVSYEQYF	TGCAGCGTTTGGACAGTCTCCTACGAGCAGTACTTC
TRBJ2-5	NA	TRBV7-2	NA	CASSPTGAGIETQYF	TGTGCCAGCAGCCCTACAGGGGCGGGGATAGAGACCCAGTACTTC
TRBJ1-4	NA	TRBV7-8	NA	CVSSLEYQGGEKLFF	TGTGTCAGCAGCTTAGAGTACCAGGGTGGAGAAAAACTGTTTTTT
TRBJ2-1	TRBD1	TRBV7-2	NA	CASSFGSTTGLNEQFF	TGTGCCAGCAGCTTCGGTTCCACGACAGGGCTTAATGAGCAGTTCTTC
TRBJ2-7	NA	TRBV6-1	NA	CASSETRSEQYF	TGTGCCAGCAGTGAAACTAGGAGCGAGCAGTACTTC
TRBJ2-1	NA	TRBV30	NA	CAWTGIDPEQFF	TGTGCCTGGACAGGAATAGACCCCGAGCAGTTCTTC
TRBJ1-5	TRBD1	TRBV2	NA	CASSRDRASNQPQHF	TGTGCCAGTTCCCGGGACAGGGCCAGCAATCAGCCCCAGCATTTT
TRBJ2-3	TRBD2	TRBV9	NA	CASSEGLAGSRGDTQYF	TGTGCCAGCAGCGAAGGACTAGCGGGGAGCAGGGGAGATACGCAGTATTTT
TRBJ2-7	NA	TRBV6-5	few	CASTMTDSYEQYF	TGTGCCAGCACTATGACAGACTCCTACGAGCAGTACTTC
TRBJ1-6	NA	TRBV5-1	NA	CASSLDREPYNSPLHF	TGCGCCAGCAGCTTGGACAGGGAACCCTATAATTCACCCCTCCACTTT
TRBJ2-2	NA	TRBV7-8	once	CASSLTAGELFF	TGTGCCAGCAGCTTAACGGCCGGGGAGCTGTTTTTT
TRBJ2-1	NA	TRBV5-4	NA	CASSLRGESYNEQFF	TGTGCCAGCAGCTTACGGGGTGAATCCTACAATGAGCAGTTCTTC
TRBJ2-7	TRBD2	TRBV4-2	NA	CASSQVLAGEYYEQYF	TGTGCCAGCAGCCAAGTACTTGCGGGGGAATACTACGAGCAGTACTTC
TRBJ2-1	TRBD2	TRBV4-3	NA	CASSQGWGGMTREQFF	TGCGCCAGCAGCCAAGGATGGGGGGGGATGACAAGGGAGCAGTTCTTC
TRBJ1-2	NA	TRBV4-2	few	CASSQGELGYTF	TGTGCCAGCAGCCAAGGAGAGCTTGGCTACACCTTC
TRBJ1-1	NA	TRBV5-1	NA	CASGFGTKNLEAFF	TGCGCCAGCGGCTTCGGGACAAAAAACCTTGAAGCTTTCTTT
TRBJ1-1	NA	TRBV6-5	NA	CASARDTEAFF	TGTGCCAGCGCCAGGGATACTGAAGCTTTCTTT
TRBJ2-5	NA	TRBV5-6	NA	CASSRRGPETQYF	TGTGCCAGCAGCCGGCGGGGGCCCGAGACCCAGTACTTC
TRBJ1-4	TRBD1	TRBV7-6	NA	CASSPGTGGDSEKLFF	TGTGCCAGCAGCCCCGGGACAGGGGGCGATAGTGAAAAACTGTTTTTT
TRBJ2-3	TRBD2	TRBV5-1	NA	CASSLGSGRGTDTQYF	TGCGCCAGCAGCTTGGGTAGCGGGAGAGGCACAGATACGCAGTATTTT
TRBJ2-7	NA	TRBV7-9	NA	CASSLAQTYEQYF	TGTGCCAGCAGCTTAGCACAGACCTACGAGCAGTACTTC
TRBJ1-5	TRBD1	TRBV6-1	NA	CASSDRGRGSSNQPQHF	TGTGCCAGCAGTGATAGAGGCAGGGGGAGCTCGAATCAGCCCCAGCATTTT
TRBJ2-5	TRBD1	TRBV7-6	NA	CASTDLTLTGGYGETQYF	TGTGCCAGCACTGACCTTACCCTGACAGGGGGCTATGGAGAGACCCAGTACTTC
TRBJ1-5	NA	TRBV25-1	NA	CASRGGGRNQPQHF	TGTGCCAGCCGGGGAGGGGGGCGAAATCAGCCCCAGCATTTT
TRBJ1-2	TRBD1	TRBV5-8	NA	CASSLDTGQGRGYTF	TGTGCCAGCAGCTTGGACACCGGACAGGGGAGGGGCTACACCTTC
TRBJ2-1	TRBD1	TRBV7-9	NA	CASSLAWGQGDNEQFF	TGTGCCAGCAGCTTAGCTTGGGGACAGGGTGACAATGAGCAGTTCTTC
TRBJ1-2	NA	TRBV4-1	NA	CASSLLQGHYGYTF	TGCGCCAGCAGCCTTCTACAGGGACACTATGGCTACACCTTC
TRBJ1-5	TRBD1	TRBV28	NA	CASSLPYLLRDRGDQPQHF	TGTGCCAGCAGTTTGCCATACCTCCTCCGGGACAGGGGGGATCAGCCCCAGCATTTT
TRBJ1-4	NA	TRBV30	NA	CAWSVKVGEKLFF	TGTGCCTGGAGTGTAAAGGTCGGGGAAAAACTGTTTTTT
TRBJ2-7	NA	TRBV25-1	NA	CASSATGSRDEQYF	TGTGCCAGCAGTGCAACGGGAAGTCGGGACGAGCAGTACTTC
TRBJ1-1	NA	TRBV2	few	CASTKPGDTEAFF	TGTGCCAGCACGAAACCCGGGGACACTGAAGCTTTCTTT
TRBJ2-1	NA	TRBV5-6	NA	CASSPRRLNNNEQFF	TGTGCCAGCAGCCCCCGACGACTAAATAACAATGAGCAGTTCTTC